Here is one T cell receptor (beta chain) with its context. These data originate in a study of PD-1 and CTLA-4 blockade in melanoma. V lost 5 bases and J lost 10; bases outside the gene matches: 13. This CDR3 is built from 15 residues. Looked up from germline, CDR1 is LNHNV and CDR2 is YYDKDF (reference sequence). Data came from immunoSEQ multiplex PCR; TCRdb stores just in-frame clones and leaves some out. Of about 28,000 clones in the sample, 80% to 95% are singletons; the top ten hold 6.5% to 9.5%. The chain carries TRBV15 and TRBJ2-1; 8 nucleotides align to TRBD2. Sequencing was performed on CD8+ T cells from peripheral blood, taken from a patient given anti-PD-1 treatment. This clonotype was obtained from a human donor with melanoma. CDR3 sequence reads: CATSPRGGEFLEQFF. CDR3 bases: TGTGCCACCAGCCCACGGGGGGGGGAATTTTTGGAGCAGTTCTTC.